Listed below are T cell receptor beta chains from one sample, sequenced in a study of shared clonotypes between healthy human individuals. Assay: immunoSEQ multiplex PCR; the TCRdb copy retains only in-frame clones and omits some. The sample has hundreds of thousands of clones; around 80% are singletons. Sequencing was performed on PBMCs. The receptor set was obtained from a middle-aged woman in good health. Some clones in this sample may be carry-over from other donors' samples. Each CDR3 is given with its conserved first and last residue. Each record gives: clone size, D gene, J gene, V gene, CDR3 DNA, CDR3 protein. The D gene is left open where the match is weak. Not every row has a clone size; where given, it reads once, few, many or a size class.

>.|.|TRBJ2-7|TRBV30
TGTGCCTGGAGTGTAGGTGGGACGGGCTACGAGCAGTACTTC
CAWSVGGTGYEQYF
>.|.|TRBJ2-4|TRBV28
TGTGCCAGCAGGGGGAAGGACGTAGCCAAAAACATTCAGTACTTC
CASRGKDVAKNIQYF
>.|TRBD2|TRBJ2-1|TRBV18
TGTGCCAGCTCACCACGACTAGCGGGAGGGGAAGCCAATGAGCAGTTCTTC
CASSPRLAGGEANEQFF
>.|.|TRBJ2-5|TRBV4-3
TGCGCCAGCAGCCAAGGAAGGTTAATTACGGGGGCCCGGGAGACCCAGTACTTC
CASSQGRLITGARETQYF
>.|TRBD2|TRBJ2-5|TRBV28
TGTGCCAGCAGAGGGACTAGCGACGAGACCCAGTACTTC
CASRGTSDETQYF
>.|.|TRBJ2-7|TRBV10-1
TGCGCCACTAGCCGGGACGGCTACGAGCAGTACTTC
CATSRDGYEQYF
>.|TRBD1|TRBJ2-7|TRBV27
TGTGCCAGCAGTAGCGGACAGGGCCACTACGAGCAGTACTTC
CASSSGQGHYEQYF
>once|.|TRBJ1-1|TRBV10-2
TGCGCCAGCAGTGAGACGGACCTGAACACTGAAGCTTTCTTT
CASSETDLNTEAFF
>.|TRBD2|TRBJ2-1|TRBV6-4
TGTGCCAGCAGTGACTTTGCGGGAGGGAGCGAGCAGTTCTTC
CASSDFAGGSEQFF
>.|TRBD2|TRBJ2-1|TRBV2
TGTGCCAGCAGCCCAGGGACTAGCCGGCCCGATGAGCAGTTCTTC
CASSPGTSRPDEQFF
>.|TRBD1|TRBJ1-4|TRBV5-4
TGTGCCAGCGGCATAGACAGGGGTAATGAAAAACTGTTTTTT
CASGIDRGNEKLFF